This TCR beta chain came from a study of identical twins. TCRdb used MiXCR to reprocess the 5' RACE reads, holding one entry per CDR3 protein. The sample contains 250,000 to 350,000 distinct CDR3 sequences, approximately 8% of which appear only once. Study results and caveats: Excess sharing between twins was weaker in beta out-of-frame sequences. Compared with models, monozygotic twins showed more out-of-frame TCR alpha sharing. Cord blood's abundant beta clonotypes had fewer insertions, unlike memory repertoires.

This clonotype was detected many times. Its target is not known. The same sample was also used in a study of yellow fever vaccine responses in identical twins.

This sequence was found in a woman in her late teens or twenties in good health. The specimen was memory (CD45RO+) T cells sorted from blood.

In DNA, the CDR3 is TGCAGTGCCCCGAGCTCACTCCAAGAGACCCAGTACTTC. This translates into CSAPSSLQETQYF. The rearrangement links TRBV20-1 to TRBJ2-5; D remains unclear. With 6 bases removed from V and 1 base from J, the gap between germline ends came to 12 bases. This CDR3 comprises 13 residues. The germline V gene encodes CDR1 DFQATT and CDR2 SNEGSKA (reference sequence).